Listed below are T cell receptor beta chains from one sample, sequenced in a study of blood T cells in healthy people across ages. A single record per CDR3 protein comes from TCRdb applying MiXCR to the 5' RACE reads. The sample yields roughly 1.9 million distinct CDR3 sequences, around 40% seen once. The sample was blood. The receptors originated from a human donor in good health. Both conserved end residues are part of each CDR3. A D gene is named only where the DNA matches it firmly. The size field is filled for only some rows; it gives once, few, many or a size class.

v_call: TRBV29-1
clone_size: -
j_call: TRBJ2-7
d_call: TRBD2
cdr3_nt: TGCAGCGTTACCCTCGGACTAGCGGGGGACCCCTATGAGCGAGAGCAGTACTTC
cdr3_aa: CSVTLGLAGDPYEREQYF

v_call: TRBV20-1
clone_size: -
j_call: TRBJ1-1
d_call: TRBD1
cdr3_nt: TGCAGTGCTAAACAGGGGATTATGAACACTGAAGCTTTCTTT
cdr3_aa: CSAKQGIMNTEAFF

v_call: TRBV6-5
clone_size: -
j_call: TRBJ1-1
d_call: -
cdr3_nt: TGTGCCAGCAGTTACCGGGATTCAAACACTGAAGCTTTCTTT
cdr3_aa: CASSYRDSNTEAFF

v_call: TRBV5-1
clone_size: few
j_call: TRBJ2-5
d_call: -
cdr3_nt: TGCGCCAGCAACTGGAACAGCCAAGAGACCCAGTACTTC
cdr3_aa: CASNWNSQETQYF

v_call: TRBV7-2
clone_size: -
j_call: TRBJ2-7
d_call: -
cdr3_nt: TGTGCCAGCAGCTTCTGGGACGCAACCTCCTACGAGCAGTACTTC
cdr3_aa: CASSFWDATSYEQYF

v_call: TRBV11-2
clone_size: -
j_call: TRBJ1-5
d_call: TRBD1
cdr3_nt: TGTGCCAGCAGCCCCGGGACAGTTCCGAATCAGCCCCAGCATTTT
cdr3_aa: CASSPGTVPNQPQHF

v_call: TRBV11-3
clone_size: -
j_call: TRBJ2-3
d_call: -
cdr3_nt: TGTGCCAGCAGCTTAGATGGGACCGAGGGTACGCAGTATTTT
cdr3_aa: CASSLDGTEGTQYF

v_call: TRBV24-1
clone_size: -
j_call: TRBJ2-1
d_call: TRBD2
cdr3_nt: TGTGCCACCAGTGATAGCGGGGGGGGAAACAATGAGCAGTTCTTC
cdr3_aa: CATSDSGGGNNEQFF

v_call: TRBV27
clone_size: -
j_call: TRBJ2-3
d_call: TRBD1
cdr3_nt: TGTGCCAGCAGCCTTCTAAGCAATGGCTTGGGGACAGATACGCGGTATTTT
cdr3_aa: CASSLLSNGLGTDTRYF

v_call: TRBV20-1
clone_size: -
j_call: TRBJ1-5
d_call: -
cdr3_nt: TGCAGTGCTAGACGACAGAATAGCAATCAGCCCCAGCATTTT
cdr3_aa: CSARRQNSNQPQHF

v_call: TRBV6-5
clone_size: few
j_call: TRBJ2-3
d_call: -
cdr3_nt: TGTGCCAGCAGTTACTCGCGCGGGGGCAGCACAGATACGCAGTATTTT
cdr3_aa: CASSYSRGGSTDTQYF

v_call: TRBV9
clone_size: -
j_call: TRBJ1-1
d_call: -
cdr3_nt: TGTGCCAGCAGCGTAGGAGGGGGGCTGTTCACTGAAGCTTTCTTT
cdr3_aa: CASSVGGGLFTEAFF

v_call: TRBV6-1
clone_size: -
j_call: TRBJ2-7
d_call: TRBD1
cdr3_nt: TGTGCCAGCAGTGACAACCGGGACAGTATCCACGAGCAGTACTTC
cdr3_aa: CASSDNRDSIHEQYF

v_call: TRBV29-1
clone_size: -
j_call: TRBJ1-1
d_call: -
cdr3_nt: TGCAGCGTTGAGGGGAGTACAGTAGGAGCTTTCTTT
cdr3_aa: CSVEGSTVGAFF

v_call: TRBV12-3/TRBV12-4
clone_size: -
j_call: TRBJ1-2
d_call: -
cdr3_nt: TGTGCCAGCAGTCTAACACCCTATGGCTACACCTTC
cdr3_aa: CASSLTPYGYTF

v_call: TRBV7-2
clone_size: -
j_call: TRBJ2-1
d_call: TRBD2
cdr3_nt: TGTGCCAGCAGCCCGGGACTAGCGGGGCAATCGCAGTTCTTC
cdr3_aa: CASSPGLAGQSQFF

v_call: TRBV11-3
clone_size: -
j_call: TRBJ2-5
d_call: TRBD1
cdr3_nt: TGTGCCAGCAGCCCACGGACAGGGTCGGGGGAGACCCAGTACTTC
cdr3_aa: CASSPRTGSGETQYF

v_call: TRBV7-9
clone_size: -
j_call: TRBJ2-7
d_call: TRBD2
cdr3_nt: TGTGCCAGCAGCTTAGCGCGGGGGACGGCTCTTTACGAGCAGTACTTC
cdr3_aa: CASSLARGTALYEQYF

v_call: TRBV30
clone_size: -
j_call: TRBJ2-3
d_call: -
cdr3_nt: TGTGCCTGGAGTCAGGGCCTCACAGATACGCAGTATTTT
cdr3_aa: CAWSQGLTDTQYF

v_call: TRBV6-1
clone_size: few
j_call: TRBJ1-5
d_call: TRBD1
cdr3_nt: TGTGCCAGCAGTGGGTGGGACAGGGCGAACCTCTATAGCAATCAGCCCCAGCATTTT
cdr3_aa: CASSGWDRANLYSNQPQHF

v_call: TRBV7-2
clone_size: -
j_call: TRBJ2-3
d_call: -
cdr3_nt: TGTGCCAGCAGCTTGCAAAGGACTGCAGATACGCAGTATTTT
cdr3_aa: CASSLQRTADTQYF

v_call: TRBV24-1
clone_size: -
j_call: TRBJ2-5
d_call: -
cdr3_nt: TGTGCCACCAGTGATTTGCCCTACAAGACTGGCGAGACCCAGTACTTC
cdr3_aa: CATSDLPYKTGETQYF

v_call: TRBV28
clone_size: -
j_call: TRBJ2-1
d_call: -
cdr3_nt: TGTACCAGCAGTCTTTCGACAGAGCGGTCCTACAATGAGCAGTTCTTC
cdr3_aa: CTSSLSTERSYNEQFF

v_call: TRBV7-2
clone_size: -
j_call: TRBJ1-2
d_call: -
cdr3_nt: TGTGCCAGCAGCAACGAGGCAGGTGGAGGTGGGGATGGCTACACCTTC
cdr3_aa: CASSNEAGGGGDGYTF

v_call: TRBV10-3
clone_size: few
j_call: TRBJ2-1
d_call: TRBD2
cdr3_nt: TGTGCCATCAGGGGGGAGGGGAGCTCCTACAATGAGCAGTTCTTC
cdr3_aa: CAIRGEGSSYNEQFF

v_call: TRBV7-9
clone_size: -
j_call: TRBJ2-7
d_call: -
cdr3_nt: TGTGCCAGCCAACCTGACGGCGGAACCTACGAGCAGTACTTC
cdr3_aa: CASQPDGGTYEQYF

v_call: TRBV18
clone_size: few
j_call: TRBJ2-5
d_call: -
cdr3_nt: TGTGCCAGCTCACCAAGATCGTCAATACAAGAGACCCAGTACTTC
cdr3_aa: CASSPRSSIQETQYF

v_call: TRBV20-1
clone_size: -
j_call: TRBJ2-5
d_call: -
cdr3_nt: TGCAGTGCTAGAGAGGGGGGTAGGGGGATTGAGACCCAGTACTTC
cdr3_aa: CSAREGGRGIETQYF

v_call: TRBV5-1
clone_size: -
j_call: TRBJ2-1
d_call: -
cdr3_nt: TGCGCCAGCAGAACAGGGTCGGTAGAGTGGAATGAGCAGTTCTTC
cdr3_aa: CASRTGSVEWNEQFF

v_call: TRBV5-1
clone_size: few
j_call: TRBJ2-1
d_call: TRBD2
cdr3_nt: TGCGCCAGCACCGCCGGACTAGCGGGGGGGAATGAGCAGTTCTTC
cdr3_aa: CASTAGLAGGNEQFF

v_call: TRBV28
clone_size: many
j_call: TRBJ2-7
d_call: TRBD1
cdr3_nt: TGTGCCAGCAGCTCCTGGACAGGACTCTACGAGCAGTACTTC
cdr3_aa: CASSSWTGLYEQYF

v_call: TRBV12-3/TRBV12-4
clone_size: few
j_call: TRBJ1-2
d_call: -
cdr3_nt: TGTGCCAGCAGCCGAAGTAGAGCTTATGGCTACACCTTC
cdr3_aa: CASSRSRAYGYTF

v_call: TRBV12-3/TRBV12-4
clone_size: few
j_call: TRBJ1-5
d_call: -
cdr3_nt: TGTGCCAGCAGTTTAGGTTCCACTGAAAGCAATCAGCCCCAGCATTTT
cdr3_aa: CASSLGSTESNQPQHF

v_call: TRBV6-6
clone_size: -
j_call: TRBJ2-3
d_call: -
cdr3_nt: TGTGCCAGCAGCCGACAGGTGGGGGGCATGGGAGCGCAGTATTTT
cdr3_aa: CASSRQVGGMGAQYF

v_call: TRBV7-2
clone_size: -
j_call: TRBJ1-1
d_call: -
cdr3_nt: TGTGCCAGTACCCCGTCGGAATGGGGCACTGAAGCTTTCTTT
cdr3_aa: CASTPSEWGTEAFF

v_call: TRBV2
clone_size: -
j_call: TRBJ2-7
d_call: -
cdr3_nt: TGTGCCAGCAGTGGGCTAATAGGTAGAGGGAACGAGCAGTACTTC
cdr3_aa: CASSGLIGRGNEQYF

v_call: TRBV3-1
clone_size: -
j_call: TRBJ2-3
d_call: TRBD2
cdr3_nt: TGTGCCAGCAGCCCCCAAGCGGGGGACCTGACAGATACGCAGTATTTT
cdr3_aa: CASSPQAGDLTDTQYF

v_call: TRBV14
clone_size: -
j_call: TRBJ1-4
d_call: -
cdr3_nt: TGTGCCAGCAGCCAAGATGATCGGTGTGAAAAACTGTTTTTT
cdr3_aa: CASSQDDRCEKLFF

v_call: TRBV10-3
clone_size: few
j_call: TRBJ2-3
d_call: -
cdr3_nt: TGTGCCATCAGCTGGGGAGTGGGGGTTACAGATACGCAGTATTTT
cdr3_aa: CAISWGVGVTDTQYF

v_call: TRBV20-1
clone_size: -
j_call: TRBJ1-2
d_call: -
cdr3_nt: TGCAGTGCTAGGGGGGCAGGGGCGTCGTATGGCTACACCTTC
cdr3_aa: CSARGAGASYGYTF

v_call: TRBV21-1
clone_size: few
j_call: TRBJ1-2
d_call: -
cdr3_nt: TGTGCCAGCCGCGACTGGGGGCTGACTAACTATGGCTACACCTTC
cdr3_aa: CASRDWGLTNYGYTF

v_call: TRBV29-1
clone_size: -
j_call: TRBJ2-3
d_call: -
cdr3_nt: TGCAGCGTTGAACCACTCCAAACAGTATGTACAGATACGCAGTATTTT
cdr3_aa: CSVEPLQTVCTDTQYF

v_call: TRBV12-3/TRBV12-4
clone_size: -
j_call: TRBJ2-5
d_call: TRBD2
cdr3_nt: TGTGCCAGCAGTCCCCTAGCGGGGGGCATAGGGACCCAGTACTTC
cdr3_aa: CASSPLAGGIGTQYF

v_call: TRBV6-5
clone_size: -
j_call: TRBJ2-3
d_call: -
cdr3_nt: TGTGCCAGCACCGGGTGGGGCACAGATACGCAGTATTTT
cdr3_aa: CASTGWGTDTQYF

v_call: TRBV7-2
clone_size: few
j_call: TRBJ1-2
d_call: TRBD1
cdr3_nt: TGTGCCAGCAGCTCCACCAGGACAGGGGGCAATGGCTACACCTTC
cdr3_aa: CASSSTRTGGNGYTF

v_call: TRBV5-6
clone_size: few
j_call: TRBJ2-1
d_call: -
cdr3_nt: TGTGCCAGCAGCTTGGATCCTCTTTGGCAGGGCCATCACAATGAGCAGTTCTTC
cdr3_aa: CASSLDPLWQGHHNEQFF

v_call: TRBV6-5
clone_size: -
j_call: TRBJ1-5
d_call: -
cdr3_nt: TGTGCCAGCAGTTACTCGGTAGGGGATAATCAGCCCCAGCATTTT
cdr3_aa: CASSYSVGDNQPQHF

v_call: TRBV5-1
clone_size: -
j_call: TRBJ1-1
d_call: -
cdr3_nt: TGCGCCAGCAGCTCTGTTGTGGGGACTGAAGCTTTCTTT
cdr3_aa: CASSSVVGTEAFF

v_call: TRBV5-1
clone_size: -
j_call: TRBJ2-1
d_call: TRBD2
cdr3_nt: TGCGCCAGCAGCCCCCGGGCGCGGGGGGGCAGGAATGAGCAGTTCTTC
cdr3_aa: CASSPRARGGRNEQFF

v_call: TRBV10-3
clone_size: few
j_call: TRBJ2-7
d_call: -
cdr3_nt: TGTGCCATCAGTGATCCGAGCTCCTACGAGCAGTACTTC
cdr3_aa: CAISDPSSYEQYF

v_call: TRBV7-8
clone_size: few
j_call: TRBJ1-6
d_call: -
cdr3_nt: TGTGCCAGCAGCTTAGCGTATCAGGGAAAGTCACCCCTCCACTTT
cdr3_aa: CASSLAYQGKSPLHF

v_call: TRBV6-6
clone_size: -
j_call: TRBJ1-5
d_call: -
cdr3_nt: TGTGCCAGCGTTCCGACAAACCTTAAGAACCAGCCCCAGCATTTT
cdr3_aa: CASVPTNLKNQPQHF

v_call: TRBV7-6
clone_size: -
j_call: TRBJ2-3
d_call: TRBD1
cdr3_nt: TGTGCCAGCAGCCCTCTCTTACACGGACAGGGGAGGGCAGATACGCAGTATTTT
cdr3_aa: CASSPLLHGQGRADTQYF